The 14 T cell receptor beta chains reported below all come from one sample, sequenced in a study of PD-L1 blockade in urothelial cancer. TCRdb's copy holds only in-frame clones and misses some; the assay was immunoSEQ multiplex PCR. The sample has about 95,000 clones, around 87% seen once. Time point given: pretreatment peripheral blood. Specimen: PBMCs, collected around atezolizumab (anti-PD-L1) treatment. These receptor sequences come from a man in his sixties with urothelial cancer.

The rearrangement joins TRBV4-2 to TRBJ2-4; D unclear. The CDR3 is 18 residues long. V gave up 0 bases and J gave up 1 base, with 16 bases separating them. Per the germline V gene, CDR1 is LGHNA and CDR2 is YNFKEQ. This CDR3 is CASSQENVYAGAKNIQYF. The CDR3, as DNA: TGTGCCAGCAGCCAAGAAAACGTTTATGCAGGTGCCAAAAACATTCAGTACTTC.

The gene calls are TRBV2 and TRBJ2-1; 9 bases map to TRBD2. The CDR3 is 14 amino acids. From germline, CDR1 is SNHLY and CDR2 FYNNEI. The J segment lost 9 bases and the V segment lost 7 bases, leaving 10 bases of the junction unmatched. As DNA, the CDR3 is TGTGCCAGCAATCAGGCGGGAGGGGGCAGTGAGCAGTTCTTC. Translation: CASNQAGGGSEQFF.

V is TRBV5-1 and J is TRBJ2-7; 7 positions match TRBD1. The ends lost 4 bases at V and 0 bases at J; junction bases unmatched: 4. Per germline, CDR1 SGHRS and CDR2 YFSETQ. The CDR3 length is 14 residues. In DNA form, the CDR3 reads TGCGCCAGCAGCCTGGACAGGCACTCCTACGAGCAGTACTTC. Amino acids: CASSLDRHSYEQYF.

This clone was counted between two and nine times. This chain links TRBV9 with TRBJ2-5, with D maybe TRBD1 (8 bases). The CDR3 has 13 amino acids. Trimming stripped 4 bases from V and 5 bases from J, with 12 bases between. Germline assignment: CDR1 SGDLS and CDR2 YYNGEE. Here the CDR3 reads CASSTQGGETQYF. CDR3 bases: TGTGCCAGCAGCACACAGGGGGGGGAGACCCAGTACTTC.

J is TRBJ2-2 and V is TRBV7-7, with D hard to call. V shed 1 base and J shed 1 base, with 7 bases lying between them. This CDR3 spans 15 amino acids. Germline V gives CDR1 SSHAT, CDR2 FNYEAQ (reference sequence). For the CDR3, the DNA is TGTGCCAGCAGCTTAGATCAGGAGAACACCGGGGAGCTGTTTTTT. Translated: CASSLDQENTGELFF.

The chain combines TRBV28 with TRBJ2-5; D remains unclear. V lost 3 bases to trimming and J lost 5 bases, with 10 bases between them. This CDR3 comprises 13 residues. Germline V CDR1 and CDR2: MDHEN, SYDVKM. The CDR3 sequence: CASSFYGTETQYF. As DNA, the CDR3 is TGTGCCAGCAGTTTTTACGGTACGGAGACCCAGTACTTC.

This sequence joins TRBV28 and TRBJ1-1, with D perhaps matching TRBD1 (6 bases). Germline CDR1 and CDR2: MDHEN and SYDVKM. The CDR3 totals 16 residues. The V end was cut by 7 bases, the J end by 7 bases, with 25 bases between. CDR3 region: CASILSLRGAGIEAFF. CDR3 DNA: TGTGCCAGCATCCTCTCCCTTCGGGGGGCCGGAATTGAAGCTTTCTTT.

The rearrangement uses TRBV6-1 and TRBJ2-5; 10 bases align to TRBD2. V lost 5 bases, J lost 2 bases, and 5 bases stayed unmatched. This CDR3 has 15 residues. The germline CDR1 and CDR2 sequences are MNHNS and SASEGT. The CDR3 loop is CASSNSGGKQETQYF. DNA of the CDR3: TGTGCCAGCAGTAATAGCGGGGGGAAACAAGAGACCCAGTACTTC.

In this sample, this clone turned up a few times. The chain joins TRBV9 to TRBJ2-2; TRBD2 matches at 14 bases. CDR1 is SGDLS and CDR2 is YYNGEE in the germline V gene. This CDR3 has 16 residues. V dropped 2 bases and J dropped 5; count of bases not matched to a gene: 2. This CDR3 is CASSVGTSGGTGELFF. The CDR3 region has the DNA TGTGCCAGCAGCGTTGGGACTAGCGGGGGTACCGGGGAGCTGTTTTTT.

The chain recombines TRBV4-2 with TRBJ2-7, with TRBD1 matching over 9 bases. Germline values: CDR1 LGHNA, CDR2 YNFKEQ. The junction had 3 bases not matched to a gene; V was cut back by 3 bases and J by 3 bases. The CDR3 spans 14 residues. Here the CDR3 reads CASSQGTGNYEQYF. CDR3 nucleotide sequence: TGTGCCAGCAGCCAGGGGACAGGGAACTACGAGCAGTACTTC.

The chain is built from TRBV6-5 and TRBJ1-4, with D tentatively TRBD1 (6 bases). Trimming left V 9 bases short and J 8 bases short, with 16 bases between. Germline V gene sequence: CDR1 MNHEY, CDR2 SVGAGI. This CDR3 region has 13 residues. The CDR3 loop reads CASTSTGYEKLFF. CDR3 nucleotides: TGTGCCAGTACCTCGACAGGTTACGAAAAACTGTTTTTT.

The chain combines TRBV5-1 with TRBJ1-3; TRBD1 aligns across 7 bases. CDR1 SGHRS and CDR2 YFSETQ come from the germline V gene. J was trimmed by 4 bases and V by 4 bases; bases with no gene match: 2. The CDR3 runs to 13 residues. The CDR3 region has the DNA TGCGCCAGCAGCGCGGACAGGGGAAACACCATATATTTT. Protein product: CASSADRGNTIYF. Together with reference TRBV5-1 and TRBJ1-3, the CDR3 gives the full variable domain: KAGVTQTPRYLIKTRGQQVTLSCSPISGHRSVSWYQQTPGQGLQFLFEYFSETQRNKGNFPGRFSGRQFSNSRSEMNVSTLELGDSALYLCASSADRGNTIYFGEGSWLTVV.

The gene calls are TRBV9 and TRBJ2-1; 10 bases match TRBD2. Germline lookup yields CDR1 SGDLS and CDR2 YYNGEE. The junction had 11 bases not matched to a gene; V was cut back by 7 bases and J by 1 base. This CDR3 is built from 17 residues. DNA for the CDR3: TGTGCCAGCGGACTAGCGGATACTTCACTATCCTACAATGAGCAGTTCTTC. It yields the protein CASGLADTSLSYNEQFF.

V gene TRBV5-4 combines with J gene TRBJ2-7, with a weak D call TRBD1 (6 bases). The CDR3 is made up of 14 amino acids. Germline lookup yields CDR1 SGHNT and CDR2 YYREEE (reference sequence). Deletions cut 4 bases from V and 5 bases from J, with 16 bases between. As DNA, the CDR3 is TGTGCCAGCAGCCAAGCGCAGGGGAACCACGAGCAGTACTTC. Translated: CASSQAQGNHEQYF.